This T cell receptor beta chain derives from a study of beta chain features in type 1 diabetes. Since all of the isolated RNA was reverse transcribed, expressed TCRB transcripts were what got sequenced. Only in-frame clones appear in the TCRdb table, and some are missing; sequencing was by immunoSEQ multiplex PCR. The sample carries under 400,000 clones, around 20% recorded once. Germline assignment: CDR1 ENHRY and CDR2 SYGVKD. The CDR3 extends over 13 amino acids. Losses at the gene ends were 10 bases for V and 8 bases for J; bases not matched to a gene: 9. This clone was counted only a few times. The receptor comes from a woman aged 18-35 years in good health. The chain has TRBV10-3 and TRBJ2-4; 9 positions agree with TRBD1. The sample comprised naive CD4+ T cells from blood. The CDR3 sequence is CASSPDRGYIQYF. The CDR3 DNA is TGTGCCAGCTCCCCGGACAGGGGATACATTCAGTACTTC.